This TCR beta chain was documented in a study of T cell changes during pregnancy in multiple sclerosis. Only in-frame clones appear in the TCRdb table, and some are missing; sequencing was by immunoSEQ multiplex PCR. The sample has about 59,000 clones; more than 85% are singletons. CDR1 is SGDLS, CDR2 YYNGEE, per germline. The CDR3 has 14 amino acids. The V gene lost 0 bases and the J gene lost 5 bases, with 9 bases spanning the gap. V and J are TRBV9 and TRBJ2-1; TRBD2 might be the D (5 bases). The source was CD8+ T cells from peripheral blood mononuclear cells, collected in the third trimester of pregnancy. This clonotype was sampled from a female donor with multiple sclerosis, enrolled in a pregnancy study. The CDR3 DNA follows: TGTGCCAGCAGCGTAGTAGGACTTAACAATGAGCAGTTCTTC. It translates to CASSVVGLNNEQFF.